These T cell receptor beta chains were read from a single sample in a study of blood T cell repertoires in COVID-19. TCRdb keeps only in-frame clones here, not all; method: immunoSEQ multiplex PCR. The sample yields about 150,000 clones, roughly 90% seen once. Specimen: PBMCs or T cells enriched from blood (not recorded which). The receptors were gathered from a woman aged 40 to 50 who had been exposed to COVID-19. Each CDR3 is given with its conserved first and last residue. The D gene is left open where the match is weak. Only part of the rows carry a size: once, few, many, or a class if the clone is expanded.

d_call clone_size j_call v_call cdr3_aa cdr3_nt
. . TRBJ1-1 TRBV15 CATSSLFERENTEAFF TGTGCCACCAGCAGCCTATTTGAACGGGAGAACACTGAAGCTTTCTTT
TRBD1 . TRBJ2-2 TRBV27 CASSFLGGRGSGELFF TGTGCCAGCAGTTTTCTAGGCGGCAGGGGGAGCGGGGAGCTGTTTTTT
TRBD1 . TRBJ1-1 TRBV15 CATSRGRGVRAEAFF TGTGCCACCAGCAGAGGCAGGGGGGTTAGAGCTGAAGCTTTCTTT
TRBD1 . TRBJ2-1 TRBV4-1 CASSQPDRGFGDEQFF TGCGCCAGCAGCCAACCCGACAGGGGGTTCGGCGATGAGCAGTTCTTC
TRBD1 . TRBJ2-3 TRBV7-6 CASSSTGQGTDTQYF TGTGCCAGCAGCTCGACGGGACAGGGCACAGATACGCAGTATTTT
TRBD2 . TRBJ2-3 TRBV9 CASSLSGGGTDTQYF TGTGCCAGCAGCCTTAGCGGGGGAGGCACAGATACGCAGTATTTT
TRBD2 . TRBJ2-4 TRBV5-1 CASSLGTSGIEYF TGCGCCAGCAGCTTGGGGACTAGCGGGATTGAGTACTTC
. . TRBJ2-3 TRBV19 CASSLSRVRDTQYF TGTGCCAGTAGTTTGTCCAGGGTTAGAGATACGCAGTATTTT
TRBD2 . TRBJ2-3 TRBV4-3 CASSQGVAGAASTDTQYF TGCGCCAGCAGCCAAGGGGTAGCGGGAGCGGCTAGCACAGATACGCAGTATTTT
. . TRBJ2-7 TRBV7-2 CASSLVTWESSYEQYF TGTGCCAGCAGCTTAGTAACGTGGGAGAGCTCCTACGAGCAGTACTTC
. . TRBJ1-5 TRBV4-1 CASSPRGGVNQPQHF TGCGCCAGCAGCCCCCGCGGGGGAGTGAATCAGCCCCAGCATTTT
TRBD2 . TRBJ2-5 TRBV4-3 CASSPGLAGGGGTQYF TGCGCCAGCAGCCCGGGACTAGCGGGAGGGGGTGGGACCCAGTACTTC
. few TRBJ2-5 TRBV4-1 CASSQENRVGYQETQYF TGCGCCAGCAGCCAGGAAAACAGGGTTGGTTACCAAGAGACCCAGTACTTC
TRBD1 . TRBJ1-6 TRBV19 CASSIQGAGSPLHF TGTGCCAGTAGTATTCAGGGGGCCGGATCACCCCTCCACTTT
. few TRBJ2-7 TRBV28 CASSLGGGAYEQYF TGTGCCAGCAGTCTGGGGGGAGGAGCCTACGAGCAGTACTTC
TRBD1 . TRBJ2-7 TRBV5-4 CASSGGDRATYEQYF TGTGCCAGCAGCGGGGGGGACAGGGCCACCTACGAGCAGTACTTC
TRBD2 . TRBJ2-1 TRBV5-4 CASSLGTSGNYNEQFF TGTGCCAGCAGCTTGGGGACTAGCGGGAACTACAATGAGCAGTTCTTC
TRBD1 . TRBJ1-5 TRBV27 CASSQQGQPQHF TGTGCCAGCAGTCAACAGGGGCAGCCCCAGCATTTT
TRBD2 once TRBJ2-1 TRBV28 CASSLLAGGGTSVGGRSYNEQFF TGTGCCAGCAGTTTATTGGCAGGGGGGGGGACTAGCGTCGGAGGTCGCTCCTACAATGAGCAGTTCTTC
. once TRBJ2-3 TRBV7-6 CASSLVPRSTDTQYF TGTGCCAGCAGCTTAGTCCCGCGGTCCACAGATACGCAGTATTTT
. . TRBJ1-2 TRBV4-1 CASSQGSLAANYGYTF TGCGCCAGCAGCCAAGGTTCCCTCGCGGCTAACTATGGCTACACCTTC
TRBD1 . TRBJ2-5 TRBV5-4 CASSLDRGRQETQYF TGTGCCAGCAGCCTTGACAGGGGGCGACAAGAGACCCAGTACTTC
. . TRBJ2-3 TRBV7-2 CASSPYRDTQYF TGTGCCAGCAGCCCGTACAGAGATACGCAGTATTTT
. . TRBJ1-4 TRBV9 CASSDPSKGPNEKLFF TGTGCCAGCAGCGACCCGTCAAAGGGGCCGAATGAAAAACTGTTTTTT
. . TRBJ2-7 TRBV28 CASSILGQGGEQYF TGTGCCAGCAGCATACTCGGGCAGGGAGGCGAGCAGTACTTC
. once TRBJ2-1 TRBV7-2 CASSLGPGLLAEQFF TGTGCCAGCAGCTTGGGTCCTGGACTTCTGGCTGAGCAGTTCTTC
TRBD2 . TRBJ2-5 TRBV5-6 CASSLRGRAGSETQYF TGTGCCAGCAGCTTGAGAGGGAGGGCGGGGTCAGAGACCCAGTACTTC
. . TRBJ2-1 TRBV6-2/TRBV6-3 CASSPTILYNEQFF TGTGCCAGCAGTCCGACTATTTTGTACAATGAGCAGTTCTTC
TRBD1 . TRBJ1-4 TRBV6-5 CASSYVQGTNEKLFF TGTGCCAGCAGTTACGTACAGGGGACTAATGAAAAACTGTTTTTT
. . TRBJ2-7 TRBV28 CASRQGVSGEQYF TGTGCCAGCAGACAGGGAGTGTCGGGCGAGCAGTACTTC
. . TRBJ1-6 TRBV20-1 CSARLEALHF TGCAGTGCTAGACTGGAGGCCCTCCACTTT
. . TRBJ2-5 TRBV4-1 CASSQDEVQETQYF TGCGCCAGCAGCCAAGATGAGGTACAAGAGACCCAGTACTTC
TRBD1 . TRBJ2-7 TRBV27 CASSQDRNYYEQYF TGTGCCAGCAGTCAGGACAGGAACTACTACGAGCAGTACTTC
TRBD1 . TRBJ2-1 TRBV10-3 CAIRPSTGGYTYNEQFF TGTGCCATCAGACCCTCGACAGGGGGCTATACCTACAATGAGCAGTTCTTC
. . TRBJ1-1 TRBV28 CASTENLGARRTEAFF TGTGCCAGCACCGAAAACCTGGGGGCGCGGAGGACTGAAGCTTTCTTT
TRBD1 . TRBJ1-6 TRBV6-5 CASSSGTGSNSPLHF TGTGCCAGCAGTTCGGGGACAGGGAGTAATTCACCCCTCCACTTT
. . TRBJ1-3 TRBV27 CASSLRAGNTIYF TGTGCCAGCAGTCTCAGGGCTGGAAACACCATATATTTT
. . TRBJ1-2 TRBV7-6 CASSSTGHSGYTF TGTGCCAGCAGCTCCACAGGGCACTCCGGCTACACCTTC
. . TRBJ1-5 TRBV7-9 CASSLATGVLGQPQHF TGTGCCAGCAGCTTAGCAACCGGGGTGCTGGGTCAGCCCCAGCATTTT
. . TRBJ1-5 TRBV5-1 CASSLAGTFNQPQHF TGCGCCAGCAGCTTGGCCGGGACTTTCAATCAGCCCCAGCATTTT
. . TRBJ2-7 TRBV5-1 CASSLVEDMGEQYF TGCGCCAGCAGCTTGGTTGAGGACATGGGGGAGCAGTACTTC
TRBD1 . TRBJ2-2 TRBV19 CASPGQGSTGELFF TGTGCCAGCCCAGGACAGGGATCGACCGGGGAGCTGTTTTTT
. . TRBJ2-7 TRBV16 CASSQPDFRQYF TGTGCCAGCAGCCAACCGGACTTTAGGCAGTACTTC
TRBD1 once TRBJ2-3 TRBV4-1 CASKTLINRGIAQYF TGCGCCAGCAAGACCCTAATTAACAGGGGGATAGCGCAGTATTTT
. . TRBJ1-2 TRBV7-9 CASSLEVSGGYTF TGTGCCAGCAGCTTAGAGGTCAGCGGAGGCTACACCTTC
TRBD2 . TRBJ2-3 TRBV5-1 CASSFLAGGPTDTQYF TGCGCCAGCAGCTTCCTAGCGGGAGGCCCCACAGATACGCAGTATTTT
. . TRBJ1-2 TRBV12-3/TRBV12-4 CATQKANYGYTF TGTGCCACCCAGAAAGCTAACTATGGCTACACCTTC
TRBD1 . TRBJ1-3 TRBV10-1 CASSESTGGTGNTIYF TGCGCCAGCAGTGAGTCGACAGGGGGTACTGGAAACACCATATATTTT
. . TRBJ1-1 TRBV12-5 CASGFSRETEAFF TGTGCTAGTGGTTTTTCAAGGGAGACTGAAGCTTTCTTT
TRBD2 few TRBJ2-2 TRBV4-1 CASRGLGGELFF TGCGCCAGCAGGGGACTAGGCGGGGAGCTGTTTTTT
TRBD1 many TRBJ1-6 TRBV9 CASSASTGSSPLHF TGTGCCAGCAGCGCATCGACAGGGTCCTCACCCCTCCACTTT
TRBD1 . TRBJ1-5 TRBV19 CASSQGTGKDQPQHF TGTGCCAGTAGCCAAGGGACAGGAAAAGATCAGCCCCAGCATTTT
. . TRBJ1-1 TRBV10-2 CASSEWSLNTEAFF TGCGCCAGCAGTGAGTGGAGTTTGAACACTGAAGCTTTCTTT
TRBD2 . TRBJ2-7 TRBV9 CASSPAAGLPYEQYF TGTGCCAGCAGCCCGGCAGCGGGGCTACCCTACGAGCAGTACTTC
. few TRBJ2-7 TRBV4-1 CASSARGEQYF TGCGCCAGCAGCGCCCGGGGGGAGCAGTACTTC
. . TRBJ1-2 TRBV24-1 CATSDRTVNYGYTF TGTGCCACCAGTGACAGGACAGTCAACTATGGCTACACCTTC